The present T cell receptor (beta chain) was sequenced within a study of monozygotic twins with inflammatory bowel disease. General observations from the study: Twins with IBD had fewer clonotypes in common with others than healthy twins, particularly during disease activity.

UMIs bearing a 6-nucleotide sample barcode were added through template switching. TCRdb re-analyzed the 5' RACE reads; it lists each CDR3 protein once, without DNA. The sample table sets out 300,000 to 400,000 distinct CDR3 sequences. The germline gives CDR1 SGHVS, CDR2 FQNEAQ. The CDR3 runs 14 residues. Turning to this clonotype: Its antigen remains unidentified.

Sequencing used blood. The chain uses TRBV7-8 and TRBJ1-2. The clonotype comes from a human donor with ulcerative colitis or Crohn's disease, or a healthy co-twin of an affected twin (not recorded which). The CDR3 here is CASSLQGEIYGYTF.